A selection of T cell receptor beta chains follows, all from one sample in a study of HIV-infected patients and healthy controls. TCRdb itself ran the 5' RACE reads through MiXCR, one entry per CDR3 protein. The repertoire consists of some 7,600 distinct CDR3 sequences, with 10% occurring once and the leading ten covering less than 25%. Material: blood, obtained before antiretroviral therapy. These receptors were collected from an adult with HIV infection. Each CDR3 is given with its conserved first and last residue. Each record gives: CDR3 protein, CDR3 DNA, J gene, clone size, V gene, D gene. The D gene is left open where the match is weak. Size tells how often a clone was seen (once, few, many) or the class of an expanded clone, and some rows leave it out.

CDR3aa: CASSYFVPVTSGRGTGELFF; CDR3nt: TGTGCCAGCAGTTACTTTGTACCAGTGACTAGCGGGAGAGGGACCGGGGAGCTGTTTTTT; j_gene: TRBJ2-2; abundance: hyperexpanded; v_gene: TRBV6-5; d_gene: TRBD2
CDR3aa: CASSLTAGGSSSSPLHF; CDR3nt: TGCGCCAGCAGCCTGACTGCTGGGGGATCCTCGTCTTCACCCCTCCACTTT; j_gene: TRBJ1-6; abundance: medium-sized; v_gene: TRBV4-3; d_gene: NA
CDR3aa: CASSLGAGRTEAFF; CDR3nt: TGTGCCAGCAGCTTAGGGGCAGGGAGGACTGAAGCTTTCTTT; j_gene: TRBJ1-1; abundance: many; v_gene: TRBV7-2; d_gene: NA
CDR3aa: CASSEWTSSAGELFF; CDR3nt: TGTGCCAGCAGTGAATGGACTAGTAGTGCCGGGGAGCTGTTTTTT; j_gene: TRBJ2-2; abundance: many; v_gene: TRBV2; d_gene: TRBD2
CDR3aa: CSANYPPSPLHF; CDR3nt: TGCAGTGCTAACTACCCACCTTCACCCCTCCACTTT; j_gene: TRBJ1-6; abundance: many; v_gene: TRBV20-1; d_gene: NA
CDR3aa: CASSQEGNSVSGANVLTF; CDR3nt: TGCGCCAGCAGCCAAGAGGGGAACAGTGTCTCTGGGGCCAACGTCCTGACTTTC; j_gene: TRBJ2-6; abundance: many; v_gene: TRBV4-3; d_gene: NA
CDR3aa: CASSFPGLAGGYQETQYF; CDR3nt: TGCGCCAGCAGCTTTCCCGGACTAGCGGGGGGGTACCAAGAGACCCAGTACTTC; j_gene: TRBJ2-5; abundance: NA; v_gene: TRBV5-1; d_gene: TRBD2
CDR3aa: CASSRQEHTEAFF; CDR3nt: TGTGCCAGCAGCCGTCAGGAACACACTGAAGCTTTCTTT; j_gene: TRBJ1-1; abundance: many; v_gene: TRBV12-3/TRBV12-4; d_gene: NA
CDR3aa: CSAADRVLEQYF; CDR3nt: TGCAGCGCCGCAGACAGGGTGCTCGAGCAGTACTTC; j_gene: TRBJ2-7; abundance: many; v_gene: TRBV29-1; d_gene: TRBD1
CDR3aa: CSVVGREVADTQYF; CDR3nt: TGCAGCGTTGTAGGCCGGGAGGTGGCAGATACGCAGTATTTT; j_gene: TRBJ2-3; abundance: many; v_gene: TRBV29-1; d_gene: TRBD2
CDR3aa: CASSSGAFLGNQPQHF; CDR3nt: TGTGCCAGCAGCTCTGGCGCATTTTTAGGCAATCAGCCCCAGCATTTT; j_gene: TRBJ1-5; abundance: NA; v_gene: TRBV5-6; d_gene: NA
CDR3aa: CASGPPIRQDEKLFF; CDR3nt: TGTGCTAGTGGTCCCCCCATTAGACAGGATGAAAAACTGTTTTTT; j_gene: TRBJ1-4; abundance: many; v_gene: TRBV12-5; d_gene: NA
CDR3aa: CASTLSPVTGRYGYTF; CDR3nt: TGCGCCAGCACCCTAAGCCCGGTGACAGGACGCTATGGCTACACCTTC; j_gene: TRBJ1-2; abundance: few; v_gene: TRBV4-1; d_gene: NA
CDR3aa: CASSSHDWGGMNTEAFF; CDR3nt: TGTGCCAGCAGCTCCCATGATTGGGGGGGAATGAACACTGAAGCTTTCTTT; j_gene: TRBJ1-1; abundance: few; v_gene: TRBV7-9; d_gene: NA
CDR3aa: CASSMGTGAGETQYF; CDR3nt: TGTGCCAGCAGCATGGGGACAGGGGCAGGAGAGACCCAGTACTTC; j_gene: TRBJ2-5; abundance: NA; v_gene: TRBV28; d_gene: TRBD1
CDR3aa: CASSLAMGGTEAFF; CDR3nt: TGTGCCAGCAGCTTAGCGATGGGGGGCACTGAAGCTTTCTTT; j_gene: TRBJ1-1; abundance: many; v_gene: TRBV7-9; d_gene: NA